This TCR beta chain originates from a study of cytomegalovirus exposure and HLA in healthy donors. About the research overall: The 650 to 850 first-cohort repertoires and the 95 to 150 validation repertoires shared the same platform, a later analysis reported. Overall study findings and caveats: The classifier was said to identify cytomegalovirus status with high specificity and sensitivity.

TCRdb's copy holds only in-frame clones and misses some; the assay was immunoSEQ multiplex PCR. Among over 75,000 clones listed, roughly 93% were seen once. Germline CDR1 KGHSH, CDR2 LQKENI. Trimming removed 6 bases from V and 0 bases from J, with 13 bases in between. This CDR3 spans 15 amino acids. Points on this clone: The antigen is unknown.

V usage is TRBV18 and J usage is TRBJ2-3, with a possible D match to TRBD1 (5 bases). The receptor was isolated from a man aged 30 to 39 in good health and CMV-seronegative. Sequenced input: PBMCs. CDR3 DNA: TGTGCCAGCTCCTCGCAGGGTATAAGCACAGATACGCAGTATTTT. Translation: CASSSQGISTDTQYF.